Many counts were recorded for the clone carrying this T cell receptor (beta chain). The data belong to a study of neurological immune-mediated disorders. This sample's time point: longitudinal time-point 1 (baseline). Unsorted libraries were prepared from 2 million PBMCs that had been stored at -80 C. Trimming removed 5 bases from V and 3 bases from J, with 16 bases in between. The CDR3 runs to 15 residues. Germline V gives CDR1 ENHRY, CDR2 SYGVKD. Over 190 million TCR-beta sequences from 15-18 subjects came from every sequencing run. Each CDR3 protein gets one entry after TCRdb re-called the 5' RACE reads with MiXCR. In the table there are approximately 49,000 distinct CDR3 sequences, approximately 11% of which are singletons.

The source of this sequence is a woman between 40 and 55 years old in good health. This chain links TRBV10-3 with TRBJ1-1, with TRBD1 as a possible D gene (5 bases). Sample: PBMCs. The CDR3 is CAISSLLGDHTEAFF. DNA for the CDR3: TGTGCCATCAGTTCGCTTCTAGGGGACCACACTGAAGCTTTCTTT.